This T cell receptor (beta chain) is from a study of blood T cell repertoires in COVID-19. Turning to the study itself: Acute and convalescent COVID-19 specimens originated in the United States, Italy and Spain. From T cells, B-cell-depleted T cells, or PBMCs came the material, which was cDNA or gDNA.

The germline V and J ends were trimmed by 6 bases and 5 bases, with 12 bases remaining between them. Germline V CDR1 and CDR2: LNHDA, SQIVND (reference sequence). This CDR3 spans 13 amino acids. Generated by immunoSEQ multiplex PCR, the TCRdb table keeps only in-frame clones and is missing some. The sample has tens of thousands of clones; 70% to 90% are singletons. The Seattle site enrolled patients during active infection and followed them longitudinally. The receptor was isolated from a woman aged 50 to 60 with COVID-19, enrolled during active disease. Sample: peripheral blood. V and J are TRBV19 and TRBJ2-3, with D perhaps matching TRBD1 (6 bases). CDR3 DNA: TGTGCCAGTAGCAGGGGTTGGGGAGATACGCAGTATTTT. It translates to CASSRGWGDTQYF.